The 21 T cell receptor beta chains presented below share a single source sample, sequenced in a study of T cell responses to AZD1222 COVID-19 vaccine. Method: immunoSEQ multiplex PCR; TCRdb's copy keeps in-frame clones and lacks some. Of approximately 110,000 clones in the sample, around nine tenths were seen once. The sample in question was peripheral blood, obtained on day 0 of AZD1222 vaccination. The receptors come from an adult in good health.

The J gene is TRBJ1-1, the V gene TRBV3-1 (or the pseudogene TRBV3-2); TRBD1 is a possible D gene (5 bases). Trimming removed 1 base at V and 4 bases at J, with 13 bases between. CDR3 size: 15 residues. Germline CDR1 LGHDT, CDR2 YNNKEL (reference sequence). The CDR3 sequence: CASSQGGGMTTEAFF. DNA of the CDR3: TGTGCCAGCAGCCAAGGTGGGGGGATGACCACTGAAGCTTTCTTT.

The chain combines TRBV7-9 with TRBJ2-3; 7 nucleotides line up with TRBD1. The V gene's germline CDR1 is SEHNR and CDR2 FQNEAQ (reference sequence). This CDR3 has 16 residues. J was trimmed by 1 base and V by 1 base; bases with no gene match: 5. CDR3 amino acids: CASSLDRGQRTDTQYF. The CDR3 DNA reads as TGTGCCAGCAGCTTAGATAGGGGGCAGCGCACAGATACGCAGTATTTT. The full variable domain, completed using reference TRBV7-9 and TRBJ2-3, is DTGVSQNPRHKITKRGQNVTFRCDPISEHNRLYWYRQTLGQGPEFLTYFQNEAQLEKSRLLSDRFSAERPKGSFSTLEIQRTEQGDSAMYLCASSLDRGQRTDTQYFGPGTRLTVL.

This chain uses TRBV27 with TRBJ2-2; 10 bases match TRBD2. The CDR3 has 19 amino acids. Germline trimming cut 3 bases from V and 0 bases from J; bases unmatched to any gene: 10. Germline assignment: CDR1 MNHEY and CDR2 SMNVEV (reference sequence). The CDR3 DNA follows: TGTGCCAGCAGTTTCCGTCGAGGACTAGCGGAGTCGAACACCGGGGAGCTGTTTTTT. It is translated as CASSFRRGLAESNTGELFF.

This chain connects TRBV5-6 to TRBJ1-5, with D maybe TRBD1 (6 bases). The CDR3 has 14 residues. Trimming removed 4 bases at V and 7 bases at J, with 15 bases between. Germline V gene lookup returns CDR1 SGHDT and CDR2 YYEEEE. This CDR3 reads CASSQSPGDQPQHF. The CDR3 DNA reads as TGTGCCAGCAGCCAATCCCCAGGGGACCAGCCCCAGCATTTT. The full variable domain, its missing parts supplied by reference TRBV5-6 and TRBJ1-5, is DAGVTQSPTHLIKTRGQQVTLRCSPKSGHDTVSWYQQALGQGPQFIFQYYEEEERQRGNFPDRFSGHQFPNYSSELNVNALLLGDSALYLCASSQSPGDQPQHFGDGTRLSIL.

The V call is TRBV10-2, the J call TRBJ1-6; D unclear. The germline V gene has CDR1 WSHSY and CDR2 SAAADI. Trimming removed 3 bases from V and 5 bases from J, with 2 bases in between. The CDR3 sequence is 12 residues long. Here the CDR3 reads CASSDNNSPLHF. In DNA form, the CDR3 reads TGCGCCAGCAGTGATAATAATTCACCCCTCCACTTT.

V and J are TRBV18 and TRBJ2-7, with D hard to call. CDR1 and CDR2 (germline): KGHSH, LQKENI. The length of the CDR3 is 13 residues. Trimming shortened V by 2 bases and J by 2 bases, and 7 bases separated the two germline ends. CDR3 protein: CASSPGITYEQYF. DNA for the CDR3: TGTGCCAGCTCACCAGGGATCACCTACGAGCAGTACTTC.

This sequence joins TRBV7-9 and TRBJ1-4; weak D call: TRBD1 (6 bases). The V and J ends lost 1 base and 5 bases respectively, with 11 bases between them. CDR3 length: 15 residues. The germline gives CDR1 SEHNR, CDR2 FQNEAQ (reference sequence). Here the CDR3 reads CASSLEGGGNEKLFF. DNA for the CDR3: TGTGCCAGCAGCTTAGAAGGAGGGGGGAATGAAAAACTGTTTTTT.

V gene TRBV3-1 (or the pseudogene TRBV3-2) combines with J gene TRBJ1-5; D not certain. V was clipped by 8 bases and J by 5 bases, with 10 bases between them. Germline CDR1 LGHDT, CDR2 YNNKEL (reference sequence). CDR3 length: 12 residues. CDR3 DNA sequence: TGTGCCAGCGAGTGTACCGATCAGCCCCAGCATTTT. Its protein is CASECTDQPQHF.

The chain is built from TRBV5-1 and TRBJ1-2; 7 nucleotides line up with TRBD1. This CDR3 region has 14 residues. The ends lost 7 bases at V and 5 bases at J; junction bases unmatched: 11. The germline CDR1 and CDR2 sequences are SGHRS and YFSETQ. CDR3 in DNA: TGCGCCAGCGGCCTTCGACAGGGCGATTATGGCTACACCTTC. It yields the protein CASGLRQGDYGYTF.

The V and J genes are TRBV5-1 and TRBJ1-2, with 11 bases identical to TRBD1. CDR1 and CDR2 (germline): SGHRS, YFSETQ. V shed 4 bases, J shed 2 bases, and the junction held 1 base outside the gene matches. The CDR3 runs 14 residues. The CDR3 region is CASSGQGANYGYTF. In DNA form, the CDR3 reads TGCGCCAGCAGCGGACAGGGGGCGAACTATGGCTACACCTTC. The full variable domain, its missing parts supplied by reference TRBV5-1 and TRBJ1-2, is KAGVTQTPRYLIKTRGQQVTLSCSPISGHRSVSWYQQTPGQGLQFLFEYFSETQRNKGNFPGRFSGRQFSNSRSEMNVSTLELGDSALYLCASSGQGANYGYTFGSGTRLTVV.

There are a few counts of this clone. The V gene is TRBV7-2, the J gene TRBJ1-1; D gene ambiguous. The CDR3 spans 16 residues. V was cut by 3 bases and J by 1 base, with 15 bases left in between. Germline CDR1 SGHTA, CDR2 FQGNSA. DNA of the CDR3: TGTGCCAGCAGCTTTGATGCAGGATGGCAGAACACTGAAGCTTTCTTT. This encodes CASSFDAGWQNTEAFF.

The table lists this clone with a count of one. V usage is TRBV7-2 and J usage is TRBJ2-1; D is uncertain. This CDR3 spans 12 amino acids. The germline V gene has CDR1 SGHTA and CDR2 FQGNSA. The V end lost 2 bases, the J end lost 6 bases, and 5 bases lay between the germline ends. The DNA for the CDR3 is TGTGCCAGCAGCTTATACACCAATGAGCAGTTCTTC. Amino acid sequence: CASSLYTNEQFF. The complete variable domain, with remaining parts taken from reference TRBV7-2 and TRBJ2-1, reads GAGVSQSPSNKVTEKGKDVELRCDPISGHTALYWYRQSLGQGLEFLIYFQGNSAPDKSGLPSDRFSAERTGGSVSTLTIQRTQQEDSAVYLCASSLYTNEQFFGPGTRLTVL.

The chain has TRBV6-5 and TRBJ1-1, with no clear D. Germline CDR1 is MNHEY and CDR2 is SVGAGI. This CDR3 region has 11 residues. V was trimmed by 9 bases and J by 1 base, leaving 6 bases between them. The CDR3 region has the DNA TGTGCCAGTACAAGGAACACTGAAGCTTTCTTT. Protein sequence: CASTRNTEAFF.

The V call is TRBV7-8, the J call TRBJ1-1; D not resolved. Trimming shortened V by 0 bases and J by 4 bases, and 3 bases separated the two germline ends. The CDR3 runs 12 residues. The germline gives CDR1 SGHVS, CDR2 FQNEAQ. The CDR3 loop is CASSLAGTEAFF. The CDR3, as DNA: TGTGCCAGCAGCTTAGCGGGCACTGAAGCTTTCTTT. Looking up the rest from reference TRBV7-8 and TRBJ1-1 gives the full variable domain: GAGVSQSPRYKVAKRGQDVALRCDPISGHVSLFWYQQALGQGPEFLTYFQNEAQLDKSGLPSDRFFAERPEGSVSTLKIQRTQQEDSAVYLCASSLAGTEAFFGQGTRLTVV.

The CDR3 loop is CASSFSGDTQYF. For the CDR3, the DNA is TGTGCCAGCAGCTTTAGCGGAGATACGCAGTATTTT. The chain uses TRBV7-9 and TRBJ2-3; tentatively, D is TRBD2 (6 bases). Germline V lookup: CDR1 SEHNR, CDR2 FQNEAQ (reference sequence). Trimming left V 3 bases short and J 5 bases short, with 6 bases between. This CDR3 has 12 amino acids.

The chain has TRBV28 and TRBJ1-1; 7 bases are a match to TRBD1. CDR3 length equals 16 residues. Germline CDR1 is MDHEN and CDR2 is SYDVKM. Trimming cost V 4 bases and J 1 base; bases outside gene matches: 9. The CDR3 reads CASSSQTGVTNTEAFF. The DNA of the CDR3 is TGTGCCAGCAGTTCGCAAACAGGGGTCACGAACACTGAAGCTTTCTTT.

The gene calls are TRBV24-1 and TRBJ2-3; D tentatively fits TRBD1 or TRBD2 (5 bases each). Germline values: CDR1 KGHDR, CDR2 SFDVKD. The V end was cut by 7 bases, the J end by 5 bases, with 9 bases between. This CDR3 comprises 12 residues. CDR3 in DNA: TGTGCCACCAGGGGGGTGGGAGATACGCAGTATTTT. Translation gives CATRGVGDTQYF.

This rearrangement joins TRBV7-8 to TRBJ2-2; 7 bases are a match to TRBD1. The ends lost 3 bases at V and 3 bases at J; junction bases unmatched: 4. This CDR3 region has 15 residues. Germline loops: CDR1 SGHVS, CDR2 FQNEAQ. The CDR3 is CASSFRQGYTGELFF. The CDR3 DNA reads as TGTGCCAGCAGCTTCCGACAGGGCTACACCGGGGAGCTGTTTTTT.

This chain links TRBV11-2 with TRBJ2-3; maybe TRBD2 (5 bases). Trimming removed 5 bases from V and 2 bases from J, with 11 bases in between. Germline V gene lookup returns CDR1 SGHAT and CDR2 FQNNGV. This CDR3 region has 14 residues. The DNA for the CDR3 is TGTGCCAGCAGCGGGTCGGGATACACAGATACGCAGTATTTT. Encoded protein: CASSGSGYTDTQYF.

Only a few counts were recorded for this clone. V is TRBV28 and J is TRBJ1-2; D possibly corresponds to TRBD1 (6 bases). Trimming shortened V by 4 bases and J by 8 bases, and 8 bases separated the two germline ends. CDR1 MDHEN and CDR2 SYDVKM come from the germline V gene. This CDR3 contains 11 residues. CDR3 in DNA: TGTGCCAGCAGTTATGACAGGGGCTACACCTTC. Its translation is CASSYDRGYTF.

This clone was seen a few times. This chain joins TRBV29-1 and TRBJ1-1; the D gene is possibly TRBD1 (6 bases). Germline CDR1 SQVTM, CDR2 ANQGSEA. The CDR3 has 13 amino acids. The CDR3 reads CSVQGFTNTEAFF. The CDR3 coding sequence is TGCAGTGTACAGGGATTTACGAACACTGAAGCTTTCTTT.